This record looks at one TCR beta chain sequence and its context. Its antigen is not known. This entry belongs to a study of cytomegalovirus exposure and HLA in healthy donors. Study-wide context: Earlier, almost 120 million unique TCR beta sequences were recovered from roughly 170 million T cells by an analysis. Study-level points and caveats: In a later analysis, a missense DCLRE1C variant was linked to TCR beta V- and J-gene trimming. Later on, an analysis tied approximately 17,000 TCR beta sequences to HLA alleles at 0.05 false discovery rate. Specificity of a few CMV-associated chains for CMV antigens was verified in vitro.

In the PCR, 60 Vbeta and 13 Jbeta primers were used. The assay was immunoSEQ multiplex PCR, and TCRdb's table has in-frame clones only and misses some. The data show around 95,000 clones, 75% to 85% seen once. The CDR3 has 16 residues. Trimming took off 2 bases at V and 0 bases at J, with 14 bases between the two ends. Germline assignment: CDR1 MNHNY and CDR2 SVGAGI (reference sequence). This clonotype originated in a man aged 30 to 45 in good health and CMV-seropositive. The sample was PBMCs. This chain uses TRBV6-6 with TRBJ2-7, with a tentative D call TRBD1 (7 bases). In nucleotides, the CDR3 is TGTGCCAGCAGTTACGGCGACAGGGACTTCTCCTACGAGCAGTACTTC. Protein product: CASSYGDRDFSYEQYF.